This entry lists 13 T cell receptor beta chains sequenced from one sample in a study of cytomegalovirus exposure and HLA in healthy donors. Researchers ran the PCR with 60 Vbeta and 13 Jbeta primers. Repertoires were generated with immunoSEQ multiplex PCR, while TCRdb's copy carries only in-frame clones and drops some. The sample holds under 150,000 clones, around 77% seen once. Sequencing was done on a sample of PBMCs. The receptors stem from a middle-aged man in good health and CMV-seronegative.

The rearrangement joins TRBV7-2 to TRBJ1-2; D remains ambiguous. Germline V gives CDR1 SGHTA, CDR2 FQGNSA. Trimming pared 4 bases from V and 8 bases from J, leaving 20 bases between. The CDR3 runs to 15 residues. In DNA form, the CDR3 reads TGTGCCAGCAGCTCAACAGACCTGCCTCCTAAAGGCTACACCTTC. Translated, it gives CASSSTDLPPKGYTF.

The genes are TRBV6-5 and TRBJ1-2, with 10 bases lining up with TRBD1. V was clipped by 6 bases and J by 3 bases; unmatched bases: 7. The CDR3 length is 15 residues. Per the germline V gene, CDR1 is MNHEY and CDR2 is SVGAGI. The CDR3 DNA reads as TGTGCCAGCAGCCGTTCGGGACAGGGGTACTATGGCTACACCTTC. Its protein product is CASSRSGQGYYGYTF.

The chain carries TRBV14 and TRBJ1-2; tentatively, D is TRBD1 (6 bases). The CDR3 covers 15 residues. Germline CDR1 is SGHDN and CDR2 is FVKESK. Trimming removed 4 bases from V and 7 bases from J, with 19 bases in between. The CDR3 sequence: CASSPRASRGVGYTF. The CDR3 bases are TGTGCCAGCAGCCCTCGGGCATCCAGGGGAGTTGGCTACACCTTC. The full variable domain, its missing parts supplied by reference TRBV14 and TRBJ1-2, is EAGVTQFPSHSVIEKGQTVTLRCDPISGHDNLYWYRRVMGKEIKFLLHFVKESKQDESGMPNNRFLAERTGGTYSTLKVQPAELEDSGVYFCASSPRASRGVGYTFGSGTRLTVV.

This chain connects TRBV27 to TRBJ2-1, with 10 bases identical to TRBD2. V shed 4 bases and J 4 bases; nucleotides not matched to a gene: 7. CDR1 and CDR2 (germline): MNHEY, SMNVEV (reference sequence). The CDR3 extends over 16 amino acids. The CDR3 coding sequence is TGTGCCAGCAGTTCCTCTAGCGGGAGTGGGTACAATGAGCAGTTCTTC. Protein: CASSSSSGSGYNEQFF.

There are a few counts of this clone. J is TRBJ2-5 and V is TRBV2; D unresolved. CDR1 and CDR2 (germline): SNHLY, FYNNEI. This CDR3 comprises 13 residues. Trimming took 4 bases from V and 1 from J, leaving 7 bases between them. CDR3 loop: CASSVNTQETQYF. The CDR3 DNA reads as TGTGCCAGCAGTGTGAACACCCAAGAGACCCAGTACTTC.

This clone was observed a few times. J is TRBJ2-3 and V is TRBV6-5; maybe TRBD2 (5 bases). The CDR3 loop spans 13 amino acids. The germline gives CDR1 MNHEY, CDR2 SVGAGI. Trimming left V 9 bases short and J 0 bases short, with 10 bases between. For the CDR3, the DNA is TGTGCCAGTATGAGGGCTAGCACAGATACGCAGTATTTT. This encodes CASMRASTDTQYF.

The CDR3, as DNA: TGTGCCAGCAGTGAGACTAGCGGAGCTAACACCGGGGAGCTGTTTTTT. This translates into CASSETSGANTGELFF. The chain joins TRBV2 to TRBJ2-2, with TRBD2 matching 9 bases. CDR3 length: 16 residues. Germline V lookup: CDR1 SNHLY, CDR2 FYNNEI. The J segment lost 2 bases and the V segment lost 3 bases, leaving 4 bases of the junction unmatched.

The J gene is TRBJ2-3, the V gene TRBV28, with 11 nucleotides matching TRBD2. The V gene's germline CDR1 is MDHEN and CDR2 SYDVKM. V gave up 7 bases and J gave up 8 bases; unmatched junction bases: 8. This CDR3 has 14 residues. The CDR3, as DNA: TGTGCCAGCATGGAACTAGCGGGAGAGGGTACGCAGTATTTT. Translating it yields CASMELAGEGTQYF.

This clone has more than one count but fewer than ten. J is TRBJ2-7 and V is TRBV7-2; 12 bases fit TRBD2. Trimming removed 5 bases from V and 6 bases from J; junction bases left unmatched: 17. The CDR3 has 18 amino acids. Germline V lookup: CDR1 SGHTA, CDR2 FQGNSA. Written as DNA, the CDR3 is TGTGCCAGCAGCCGATGGGCCACCCCGCCTAGCGGGAGGGTCGAGCAGTACTTC. It translates to CASSRWATPPSGRVEQYF. Based on the CDR3 plus reference TRBV7-2 and TRBJ2-7, the full variable domain is GAGVSQSPSNKVTEKGKDVELRCDPISGHTALYWYRQSLGQGLEFLIYFQGNSAPDKSGLPSDRFSAERTGGSVSTLTIQRTQQEDSAVYLCASSRWATPPSGRVEQYFGPGTRLTVT.

CDR3 residues: CASSQDWGREQYF. The DNA for the CDR3 is TGTGCCAGCAGCCAAGATTGGGGGCGCGAGCAGTACTTC. The rearrangement joins TRBV14 to TRBJ2-7, with D perhaps matching TRBD1 (6 bases). The CDR3 runs to 13 residues. From germline, CDR1 is SGHDN and CDR2 FVKESK. The ends were cut back, 0 bases at V and 6 bases at J, with 9 bases in the middle.

The J gene is TRBJ2-1, the V gene TRBV2, with 11 bases matching TRBD2. The CDR3 runs to 15 residues. The junction had 10 bases not matched to a gene; V was cut back by 7 bases and J by 8 bases. CDR1 and CDR2 from the germline V gene are SNHLY and FYNNEI. The CDR3 loop is CASNEGLAGIYEQFF. The DNA of the CDR3 is TGTGCCAGCAACGAAGGACTAGCGGGCATCTATGAGCAGTTCTTC.

The chain uses TRBV28 and TRBJ1-5, with 7 bases lining up with TRBD1. Germline CDR1 is MDHEN and CDR2 is SYDVKM. Trimming removed 5 bases from V and 3 bases from J; junction bases left unmatched: 4. CDR3 length: 14 residues. The CDR3 reads CASSHDRVNQPQHF. CDR3 DNA: TGTGCCAGCAGTCACGACAGGGTCAATCAGCCCCAGCATTTT. Filled out from reference TRBV28 and TRBJ1-5, the complete variable domain reads DVKVTQSSRYLVKRTGEKVFLECVQDMDHENMFWYRQDPGLGLRLIYFSYDVKMKEKGDIPEGYSVSREKKERFSLILESASTNQTSMYLCASSHDRVNQPQHFGDGTRLSIL.

This clone turned up a few times. V and J are TRBV6-1 and TRBJ2-7; 7 nucleotides align to TRBD2. CDR1 is MNHNS, CDR2 SASEGT, per germline. Unmatched junction bases numbered 5, after V lost 2 bases and J lost 4 bases. The CDR3 has 14 residues. CDR3 in DNA: TGTGCCAGCAGTGAACTAGCGGCTACGTACGAGCAGTACTTC. Protein sequence: CASSELAATYEQYF.